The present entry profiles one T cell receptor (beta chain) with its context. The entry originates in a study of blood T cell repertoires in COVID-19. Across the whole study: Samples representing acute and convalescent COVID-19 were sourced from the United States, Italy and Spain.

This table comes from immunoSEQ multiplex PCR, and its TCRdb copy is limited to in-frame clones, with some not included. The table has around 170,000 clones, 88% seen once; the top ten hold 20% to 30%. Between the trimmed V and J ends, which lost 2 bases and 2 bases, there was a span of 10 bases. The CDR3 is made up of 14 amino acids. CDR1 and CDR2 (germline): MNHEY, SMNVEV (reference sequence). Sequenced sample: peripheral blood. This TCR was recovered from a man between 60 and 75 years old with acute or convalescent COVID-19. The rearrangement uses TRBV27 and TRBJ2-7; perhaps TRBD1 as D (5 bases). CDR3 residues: CASSLAQGTYEQYF. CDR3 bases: TGTGCCAGCAGTTTAGCGCAGGGTACCTACGAGCAGTACTTC.